The clone carrying this TCR beta chain was detected only a few times. Its antigen is currently unknown. This sample stems from a study of coeliac disease. About the study: Coeliac patients had active, refractory type I, or gluten-free-diet-controlled disease. Without high-resolution HLA typing, biased TRBV7-2 usage was queried. Study findings and constraints: Intraepithelial and lamina propria fractions were not highly pure, so cross-contamination was possible. Active celiac intraepithelial and lamina propria samples had lower TRB and TRG clonality than control samples.

Data came from immunoSEQ multiplex PCR; TCRdb stores just in-frame clones and leaves some out. The sample gives 3,500 to 5,000 clones, about two thirds of which show up once; 8.5% to 14% is in the top ten. Sequencing used one aliquot of 450,000 to 600,000 cells per fraction. This CDR3 is 14 amino acids long. The germline gives CDR1 SGHRS, CDR2 YFSETQ. V was clipped by 4 bases and J by 4 bases; unmatched bases: 7. The clonotype originates from a woman aged 18-30 years with active celiac disease. This chain links TRBV5-1 with TRBJ2-5; 7 positions agree with TRBD1. The sequenced sample was intraepithelial lymphocytes from the gut. CDR3 coding DNA: TGCGCCAGCAGCACCAAGACAGGGACAGAGACCCAGTACTTC. Amino acid sequence: CASSTKTGTETQYF.